The 32 T cell receptor beta chains given below trace back to one sample, sequenced in a study of T cell responses to AZD1222 COVID-19 vaccine. TCRdb's table, derived via immunoSEQ multiplex PCR, lists solely in-frame clones and lacks some. The sample records about 100,000 clones, around nine tenths being singletons. The source material was peripheral blood, sampled on day 0 of AZD1222 vaccination. Every receptor here comes from an adult in good health.

This clone came up a few times. This chain joins TRBV7-2 and TRBJ1-1; D is uncertain. The CDR3 covers 14 residues. Germline CDR1 reads SGHTA; CDR2 reads FQGNSA. Trimming took 5 bases from V and 1 from J, leaving 11 bases between them. The CDR3: CASSAGRQNTEAFF. Here the CDR3 DNA reads TGTGCCAGCAGCGCTGGGCGACAGAACACTGAAGCTTTCTTT. The complete variable domain, with remaining parts taken from reference TRBV7-2 and TRBJ1-1, reads GAGVSQSPSNKVTEKGKDVELRCDPISGHTALYWYRQSLGQGLEFLIYFQGNSAPDKSGLPSDRFSAERTGGSVSTLTIQRTQQEDSAVYLCASSAGRQNTEAFFGQGTRLTVV.

The chain combines TRBV28 with TRBJ1-4; D is perhaps TRBD1 (6 bases). Germline lookup yields CDR1 MDHEN and CDR2 SYDVKM. With 4 bases removed from V and 7 bases from J, the gap between germline ends came to 13 bases. The CDR3 covers 14 residues. CDR3: CASSSQGKGEKLFF. The DNA of the CDR3 is TGTGCCAGCAGTTCCCAGGGGAAGGGTGAAAAACTGTTTTTT.

The chain recombines TRBV15 with TRBJ1-5; D is perhaps TRBD1 (5 bases). Trimming took 0 bases from V and 7 from J, leaving 13 bases between them. This CDR3 is built from 15 residues. CDR1 and CDR2 from the germline V gene are LNHNV and YYDKDF (reference sequence). For the CDR3, the DNA is TGTGCCACCAGCAGAGATGGGGGAGGGCGGCAGCCCCAGCATTTT. Translated, it gives CATSRDGGGRQPQHF. Looking up the rest from reference TRBV15 and TRBJ1-5 gives the full variable domain: DAMVIQNPRYQVTQFGKPVTLSCSQTLNHNVMYWYQQKSSQAPKLLFHYYDKDFNNEADTPDNFQSRRPNTSFCFLDIRSPGLGDTAMYLCATSRDGGGRQPQHFGDGTRLSIL.

The V gene is TRBV28, the J gene TRBJ1-5, with D unclear. Germline assignment: CDR1 MDHEN and CDR2 SYDVKM. With 7 bases removed from V and 4 bases from J, the gap between germline ends came to 17 bases. CDR3 length: 15 residues. For the CDR3, the DNA is TGTGCCAGCATCCCCCACGCCGAGGAAAATCAGCCCCAGCATTTT. Its protein product is CASIPHAEENQPQHF.

This chain links TRBV27 with TRBJ2-5, with TRBD2 matching over 9 bases. Looked up from germline, CDR1 is MNHEY and CDR2 is SMNVEV (reference sequence). V was clipped by 2 bases and J by 4 bases; unmatched bases: 8. This CDR3 spans 16 amino acids. The CDR3 sequence is CASSLVQAGGTETQYF. CDR3 sequence (DNA): TGTGCCAGCAGTTTAGTGCAAGCGGGAGGAACAGAGACCCAGTACTTC.

This clone occurred a few times. The V and J genes are TRBV28 and TRBJ2-3; D may correspond to TRBD1 or TRBD2 (7 bases each). The ends were cut back, 7 bases at V and 2 bases at J, with 19 bases in the middle. Germline V gene sequence: CDR1 MDHEN, CDR2 SYDVKM. There are 16 residues in the CDR3. The CDR3 is CASTQLTGRDTDTQYF. DNA of the CDR3: TGTGCCAGCACCCAATTGACAGGGAGGGACACAGATACGCAGTATTTT.

The chain couples TRBV19 to TRBJ1-2; 10 positions agree with TRBD1. CDR3 length equals 15 residues. Germline V gene sequence: CDR1 LNHDA, CDR2 SQIVND (reference sequence). V was pared by 4 bases and J by 7 bases, with 9 bases of the junction left unmatched. CDR3 in amino acids: CASSTGQGEGVGYTF. For the CDR3, the DNA is TGTGCCAGTAGTACCGGACAGGGGGAAGGAGTTGGCTACACCTTC.

The chain uses TRBV5-1 and TRBJ2-7, with D uncertain. The CDR3 has 14 residues. V shed 5 bases and J shed 3 bases, with 15 bases lying between them. Germline CDR1 and CDR2: SGHRS and YFSETQ. CDR3 sequence (DNA): TGCGCCAGCAGAACCACCGGGCCGGGCTACGAGCAGTACTTC. The encoded protein is CASRTTGPGYEQYF. Full variable domain (rest looked up from reference TRBV5-1 and TRBJ2-7): KAGVTQTPRYLIKTRGQQVTLSCSPISGHRSVSWYQQTPGQGLQFLFEYFSETQRNKGNFPGRFSGRQFSNSRSEMNVSTLELGDSALYLCASRTTGPGYEQYFGPGTRLTVT.

The chain couples TRBV5-6 to TRBJ1-2; TRBD1 is a possible D gene (5 bases). The V gene's germline CDR1 is SGHDT and CDR2 YYEEEE. V was pared by 4 bases and J by 5 bases, with 18 bases between. The CDR3 extends over 15 amino acids. The CDR3 coding sequence is TGTGCCAGCAGCACCCCCCTTGGGACCCTGTATGGCTACACCTTC. Encoded protein: CASSTPLGTLYGYTF.

The genes are TRBV27 and TRBJ2-3; 7 bases are a match to TRBD2. Trimming took 3 bases from V and 0 from J; bases not matched to a gene: 6. The CDR3 is 16 residues long. Looked up from germline, CDR1 is MNHEY and CDR2 is SMNVEV (reference sequence). CDR3 amino acids: CASSFGLAVSTDTQYF. The CDR3 nucleotides are TGTGCCAGCAGTTTTGGTCTAGCGGTAAGCACAGATACGCAGTATTTT.

This clone was recorded once. The V gene is TRBV28, the J gene TRBJ1-6; no clear D gene. Trimming pared 5 bases from V and 6 bases from J, leaving 11 bases between. Germline-derived CDR1 and CDR2 are MDHEN and SYDVKM. This CDR3 contains 14 residues. The CDR3 here is CASSVPGVNSPLHF. In DNA form, the CDR3 reads TGTGCCAGCAGTGTCCCGGGTGTTAATTCACCCCTCCACTTT.

This CDR3 reads CASSPRQVETQYF. The CDR3 nucleotides read TGTGCCAGCAGTCCGCGACAGGTGGAGACCCAGTACTTC. V is TRBV6-5 and J is TRBJ2-5, with D tentatively TRBD1 (6 bases). V was cut by 5 bases and J by 5 bases, with 12 bases left in between. The CDR3 totals 13 residues. The germline CDR1 and CDR2 sequences are MNHEY and SVGAGI.

The rearrangement joins TRBV14 to TRBJ2-1; a weak D match, TRBD2 (6 bases). The CDR3 has 13 amino acids. CDR1 is SGHDN and CDR2 is FVKESK in the germline V gene. Trimming stripped 2 bases from V and 14 bases from J, with 16 bases between. The CDR3 reads CASSQTNRDWKFF. CDR3 in DNA: TGTGCCAGCAGCCAAACAAACCGGGACTGGAAGTTCTTC. The complete variable domain, with remaining parts taken from reference TRBV14 and TRBJ2-1, reads EAGVTQFPSHSVIEKGQTVTLRCDPISGHDNLYWYRRVMGKEIKFLLHFVKESKQDESGMPNNRFLAERTGGTYSTLKVQPAELEDSGVYFCASSQTNRDWKFFGPGTRLTVL.

The rearrangement joins TRBV19 to TRBJ1-2; D not certain. Germline values: CDR1 LNHDA, CDR2 SQIVND (reference sequence). The V end was cut by 1 base, the J end by 4 bases, with 10 bases between. CDR3 length: 14 residues. The CDR3 sequence: CASSIGGAVYGYTF. CDR3 in DNA: TGTGCCAGTAGTATAGGAGGAGCCGTCTATGGCTACACCTTC.

The chain carries TRBV18 and TRBJ1-5; the D is unclear. This CDR3 region has 14 residues. Trimming took off 2 bases at V and 6 bases at J, with 11 bases between the two ends. Germline CDR1 reads KGHSH; CDR2 reads LQKENI. CDR3 nucleotide sequence: TGTGCCAGCTCACCATCATTCGGCGTTCAGCCCCAGCATTTT. This sequence encodes CASSPSFGVQPQHF.

The chain couples TRBV27 to TRBJ2-5, with 9 positions matching TRBD1. The V segment lost 8 bases and the J segment 4 bases; nucleotides outside the gene matches: 8. Germline V gene sequence: CDR1 MNHEY, CDR2 SMNVEV (reference sequence). There are 14 residues in the CDR3. CDR3 nucleotide sequence: TGTGCCAGCTCGAAACAGGGGGCGAGAGAGACCCAGTACTTC. It translates to CASSKQGARETQYF.

Here the CDR3 reads CASSFEGRTEAFF. CDR3 DNA: TGCGCCAGCAGCTTTGAAGGGAGGACTGAAGCTTTCTTT. The chain carries TRBV5-1 and TRBJ1-1, with D uncertain. CDR3 length: 13 residues. Germline CDR1 is SGHRS and CDR2 is YFSETQ. The V end was cut by 2 bases, the J end by 5 bases, with 10 bases between. Drawing the rest from reference TRBV5-1 and TRBJ1-1, the complete variable domain is KAGVTQTPRYLIKTRGQQVTLSCSPISGHRSVSWYQQTPGQGLQFLFEYFSETQRNKGNFPGRFSGRQFSNSRSEMNVSTLELGDSALYLCASSFEGRTEAFFGQGTRLTVV.

The chain has TRBV7-2 and TRBJ2-3, with D possibly TRBD1 on 5 matching bases. Germline CDR1 reads SGHTA; CDR2 reads FQGNSA. V was pared by 5 bases and J by 4 bases, with 10 bases between. This CDR3 has 13 residues. Here the CDR3 reads CASSAHRSDTQYF. DNA of the CDR3: TGTGCCAGCAGCGCACACAGGTCAGATACGCAGTATTTT.

This chain joins TRBV28 and TRBJ1-1; TRBD1 matches at 10 bases. Looked up from germline, CDR1 is MDHEN and CDR2 is SYDVKM. CDR3 length: 15 amino acids. The V gene end was trimmed by 5 bases and the J gene end by 5 bases; junction bases not matched to a gene: 8. The CDR3 bases are TGTGCCAGCAGTCTTTGGACAGGGGGTAATACTGAAGCTTTCTTT. Its translation: CASSLWTGGNTEAFF.

The V and J genes are TRBV7-3 and TRBJ2-1; 8 bases match TRBD2. V shed 3 bases, J shed 12 bases, and the junction held 4 bases outside the gene matches. This CDR3 has 12 residues. Germline lookup yields CDR1 SGHTA and CDR2 FQGTGA. In DNA, the CDR3 is TGTGCCAGCAGCTTCGGTGCGGGGGGGCAGTTCTTC. Encoded protein: CASSFGAGGQFF. Together with reference TRBV7-3 and TRBJ2-1, the CDR3 gives the full variable domain: GAGVSQTPSNKVTEKGKYVELRCDPISGHTALYWYRQSLGQGPEFLIYFQGTGAADDSGLPNDRFFAVRPEGSVSTLKIQRTERGDSAVYLCASSFGAGGQFFGPGTRLTVL.

This clone was seen only once. The chain carries TRBV6-5 and TRBJ2-5; a possible D gene is TRBD2 (6 bases). Germline CDR1 reads MNHEY; CDR2 reads SVGAGI. The CDR3 contains 12 residues. Trimming pared 8 bases from V and 5 bases from J, leaving 12 bases between. CDR3 in amino acids: CASGSGVETQYF. The CDR3 region has the DNA TGTGCCAGCGGCTCGGGAGTGGAGACCCAGTACTTC.

V usage is TRBV28 and J usage is TRBJ1-1; D might be TRBD1 (6 bases). Germline values: CDR1 MDHEN, CDR2 SYDVKM. V was pared by 7 bases and J by 4 bases, with 16 bases between. CDR3 length equals 14 residues. This chain's CDR3 is CASTEQGVGTEAFF. In DNA, the CDR3 is TGTGCCAGCACCGAACAGGGAGTAGGCACTGAAGCTTTCTTT. Variable domain in full (rest from reference TRBV28 and TRBJ1-1): DVKVTQSSRYLVKRTGEKVFLECVQDMDHENMFWYRQDPGLGLRLIYFSYDVKMKEKGDIPEGYSVSREKKERFSLILESASTNQTSMYLCASTEQGVGTEAFFGQGTRLTVV.

V and J are TRBV19 and TRBJ2-2; 7 bases are a match to TRBD1. Per germline, CDR1 LNHDA and CDR2 SQIVND (reference sequence). CDR3 length: 16 residues. V trimming: 0 bases; J trimming: 3 bases; junction bases outside the gene matches: 4. This chain's CDR3 is CASSIDHGQDTGELFF. DNA of the CDR3: TGTGCCAGTAGTATAGATCATGGACAGGACACCGGGGAGCTGTTTTTT.

This chain links TRBV7-2 with TRBJ2-1, with D tentatively TRBD2 (5 bases). The CDR3 loop spans 12 amino acids. Trimming stripped 5 bases from V and 4 bases from J, with 6 bases between. Germline V lookup: CDR1 SGHTA, CDR2 FQGNSA. The CDR3 spells CASSPGYNEQFF. In DNA, the CDR3 is TGTGCCAGCAGCCCGGGATACAATGAGCAGTTCTTC.

The CDR3 sequence: CATGGGRLDRGTGELFF. Written as DNA, the CDR3 is TGTGCCACCGGGGGGGGGCGCCTGGACAGGGGGACCGGGGAGCTGTTTTTT. The rearrangement uses TRBV15 and TRBJ2-2; TRBD1 matches 10 bases. The CDR3 extends over 17 amino acids. Germline values: CDR1 LNHNV, CDR2 YYDKDF (reference sequence). V dropped 8 bases and J dropped 5; count of bases not matched to a gene: 14.

The chain carries TRBV29-1 and TRBJ2-5, with D maybe TRBD1 (6 bases). The CDR3 totals 12 residues. V lost 7 bases and J 5 bases, leaving 14 bases between the germline ends. Germline V gives CDR1 SQVTM, CDR2 ANQGSEA. As DNA, the CDR3 is TGCAGCGCAATTACAGGGATGGAGACCCAGTACTTC. Translated, it gives CSAITGMETQYF. Complete variable domain (other parts from reference TRBV29-1 and TRBJ2-5): SAVISQKPSRDICQRGTSLTIQCQVDSQVTMMFWYRQQPGQSLTLIATANQGSEATYESGFVIDKFPISRPNLTFSTLTVSNMSPEDSSIYLCSAITGMETQYFGPGTRLLVL.

V gene TRBV2 combines with J gene TRBJ1-6; D remains unclear. Trimming removed 5 bases at V and 10 bases at J, with 6 bases between. CDR1 is SNHLY, CDR2 FYNNEI, per germline. The CDR3 extends over 11 amino acids. The CDR3 sequence: CASSPGSPLHF. The CDR3 region has the DNA TGTGCCAGCAGTCCGGGGTCACCCCTCCACTTT.

The J gene is TRBJ1-2, the V gene TRBV13, with unresolved D. Germline V CDR1 and CDR2: PRHDT, FYEKMQ (reference sequence). This CDR3 has 15 amino acids. V lost 0 bases, J lost 3 bases, and 11 bases lay in between. The CDR3 sequence: CASSLGVRSYYGYTF. The CDR3 DNA follows: TGTGCCAGCAGCTTAGGGGTTAGGTCCTACTATGGCTACACCTTC.

J is TRBJ2-5 and V is TRBV28; D gene uncertain. CDR3 length equals 14 residues. Trimming cost V 6 bases and J 0 bases, with 11 bases left between them. Germline CDR1 and CDR2: MDHEN and SYDVKM. For the CDR3, the DNA is TGTGCCAGCAGCGATTATACGTACCAAGAGACCCAGTACTTC. Translation gives CASSDYTYQETQYF.

The CDR3 protein is CASSLEGSGVYEQYF. In nucleotides, the CDR3 is TGTGCCAGCAGCTTGGAAGGTAGCGGGGTCTACGAGCAGTACTTC. The genes are TRBV5-6 and TRBJ2-7; 8 bases map to TRBD2. This CDR3 contains 15 residues. The trim removed 0 bases at V and 3 bases at J, leaving 5 bases unmatched. The germline V gene encodes CDR1 SGHDT and CDR2 YYEEEE.

The chain joins TRBV5-1 to TRBJ2-1; the D gene is possibly TRBD2 (6 bases). V lost 3 bases and J 2 bases, leaving 18 bases between the germline ends. CDR3 length equals 17 residues. Germline CDR1 SGHRS, CDR2 YFSETQ. CDR3 sequence reads: CASSSQTRSLTYNEQFF. In DNA, the CDR3 is TGCGCCAGCAGCTCCCAGACTAGAAGTTTAACCTACAATGAGCAGTTCTTC.

The chain couples TRBV11-2 to TRBJ1-1; D is unresolved. The CDR3 runs 17 residues. The V end lost 5 bases, the J end lost 1 base, and 20 bases lay between the germline ends. Looked up from germline, CDR1 is SGHAT and CDR2 is FQNNGV. CDR3 sequence (DNA): TGTGCCAGCAGCCCTCGGCGGGCCATTAAAACGAACACTGAAGCTTTCTTT. It codes for CASSPRRAIKTNTEAFF.